These 10 T cell receptor beta chains share one sample of origin, sequenced in a study of metastatic and nonmetastatic thyroid tumors. Before thyroid surgery, none of the patients had received any treatment. TCRdb reanalyzed the PCR reads with MiXCR. The table includes approximately 44,000 clones, 28% detected once. Material for sequencing was blood. These receptors were obtained from a male donor with papillary thyroid cancer or a benign thyroid nodule (not recorded which). Some clones in this sample may be carry-over from other donors' samples.

This clone was counted only a few times. The rearrangement links TRBV28 to TRBJ1-4; the D is unclear. The CDR3 has 15 amino acids. Germline lookup yields CDR1 MDHEN and CDR2 SYDVKM. V dropped 6 bases and J dropped 4 bases, with 15 bases sitting between them. The CDR3 region is CASSLGTNYNEKLFF. In DNA, the CDR3 is TGTGCCAGCAGCTTAGGCACAAATTATAATGAAAAACTGTTTTTT.

This clone was found a few times. The rearrangement uses TRBV7-8 and TRBJ2-7, with D possibly matching TRBD1 (6 bases). CDR1 and CDR2 (germline): SGHVS, FQNEAQ. The CDR3 consists of 15 residues. Trimming stripped 5 bases from V and 2 bases from J, with 16 bases between. In DNA, the CDR3 is TGTGCCAGCAGCGACAGGACAACAGTCGCCTACGAGCAGTACTTC. Its translation: CASSDRTTVAYEQYF. Looking up the rest from reference TRBV7-8 and TRBJ2-7 gives the full variable domain: GAGVSQSPRYKVAKRGQDVALRCDPISGHVSLFWYQQALGQGPEFLTYFQNEAQLDKSGLPSDRFFAERPEGSVSTLKIQRTQQEDSAVYLCASSDRTTVAYEQYFGPGTRLTVT.

V and J are TRBV27 and TRBJ1-5; no clear D gene. CDR3 length: 15 amino acids. Germline CDR1 and CDR2: MNHEY and SMNVEV (reference sequence). Deletions cut 1 base from V and 1 base from J, with 8 bases between. As DNA, the CDR3 is TGTGCCAGCAGTTTATATTCCGGAAGCAATCAGCCCCAGCATTTT. Residues: CASSLYSGSNQPQHF.

The sample holds a few counts of this clone. The chain uses TRBV6-1 and TRBJ1-5, with D hard to call. Germline values: CDR1 MNHNS, CDR2 SASEGT. V lost 8 bases and J lost 3, with 17 bases in between. This CDR3 is built from 15 residues. The CDR3 reads CASSSAPGNNQPQHF. The CDR3 coding sequence is TGTGCCAGCTCGTCTGCGCCGGGGAACAATCAGCCCCAGCATTTT.

Many counts were recorded for this clone. V gene TRBV5-4 combines with J gene TRBJ2-5; no clear D gene. Trimming left V 0 bases short and J 4 bases short, with 10 bases between. This CDR3 comprises 14 residues. Germline V CDR1 and CDR2: SGHNT, YYREEE (reference sequence). CDR3 loop: CASSLEGFGETQYF. The CDR3 nucleotides read TGTGCCAGCAGCTTGGAGGGATTTGGAGAGACCCAGTACTTC. Complete variable domain (other parts from reference TRBV5-4 and TRBJ2-5): ETGVTQSPTHLIKTRGQQVTLRCSSQSGHNTVSWYQQALGQGPQFIFQYYREEENGRGNFPPRFSGLQFPNYSSELNVNALELDDSALYLCASSLEGFGETQYFGPGTRLLVL.

Regarding this clone: Germline is not matched at one junction end, which may reflect a read error. This sequence joins TRBV3-1 and TRBJ2-2; TRBD2 might be the D (5 bases). The CDR3 contains 12 residues. Germline lookup yields CDR1 LGHDT and CDR2 YNNKEL (reference sequence). CDR3 sequence (DNA): TGTGCGAGCAGCCAGGCCGACGGGGTGCTGTTTTTT. Protein sequence: CASSQADGVLFF.

This clone was counted at least ten times. J is TRBJ2-1 and V is TRBV28; D gene ambiguous. Trimming took 7 bases from V and 7 from J, leaving 8 bases between them. Germline CDR1 and CDR2: MDHEN and SYDVKM. The CDR3 consists of 11 residues. CDR3 DNA: TGTGCCAGCAACCTTTGGAATGAGCAGTTCTTC. It encodes CASNLWNEQFF.

This rearrangement joins TRBV7-8 to TRBJ2-7; 11 nucleotides align to TRBD1. Per germline, CDR1 SGHVS and CDR2 FQNEAQ. The trim removed 1 base at V and 3 bases at J, leaving 2 bases unmatched. This CDR3 region has 15 residues. The DNA for the CDR3 is TGTGCCAGCAGCTTAGTCGGGACAGGGGGCTACGAGCAGTACTTC. Amino acids: CASSLVGTGGYEQYF.

This clone was recorded many times. Here the CDR3 reads CASSIRGSYNEQFF. The CDR3 nucleotides read TGTGCCAGTAGTATCCGGGGCTCCTACAATGAGCAGTTCTTC. The chain joins TRBV19 to TRBJ2-1, with D maybe TRBD2 (5 bases). With 3 bases removed from V and 0 bases from J, the gap between germline ends came to 6 bases. CDR3 size: 14 residues. Germline V gene sequence: CDR1 LNHDA, CDR2 SQIVND (reference sequence).

The chain employs TRBV19 and TRBJ2-7; no reliable D call. The CDR3 covers 11 residues. V was shortened by 6 bases and J by 10 bases, with 13 bases between the two germline ends. Germline CDR1 is LNHDA and CDR2 is SQIVND (reference sequence). This CDR3 is CASRAGYYQYF. Written as DNA, the CDR3 is TGTGCCAGTAGGGCAGGCTACTATCAGTACTTC.